This passage covers 13 T cell receptor beta chains from one sample sequenced in a study of blood T cell repertoires in COVID-19. Only in-frame clones appear in the TCRdb table, and some are missing; sequencing was by immunoSEQ multiplex PCR. In the table there are roughly 310,000 clones, 90% of which are singletons. Source material: peripheral blood. All receptors come from a woman under 40 with COVID-19, enrolled during active disease.

The genes are TRBV6-2 or TRBV6-3 and TRBJ1-1, with 7 bases aligning to TRBD1. The V gene's germline CDR1 is MNHEY and CDR2 SVGEGT. The CDR3 is made up of 16 amino acids. The V gene end was trimmed by 2 bases and the J gene end by 5 bases; junction bases not matched to a gene: 11. The CDR3 region is CASSYRPQGKRTEAFF. The CDR3 bases are TGTGCCAGCAGTTACCGACCACAGGGGAAGAGGACTGAAGCTTTCTTT.

This rearrangement joins TRBV11-2 to TRBJ2-7; TRBD2 matches at 8 bases. J lost 1 base, V lost 1 base, and 6 bases had no gene match. Per germline, CDR1 SGHAT and CDR2 FQNNGV. The CDR3 is 16 amino acids. CDR3 residues: CASSLVPAGVSYEQYF. The CDR3 nucleotides are TGTGCCAGCAGCTTAGTTCCAGCGGGAGTATCCTACGAGCAGTACTTC.

This sequence joins TRBV28 and TRBJ2-7, with 8 bases fitting TRBD2. The CDR3 covers 14 residues. Losses at the gene ends were 5 bases for V and 7 bases for J; bases not matched to a gene: 10. Per the germline V gene, CDR1 is MDHEN and CDR2 is SYDVKM. The CDR3: CASSHRGLELEQYF. CDR3 nucleotide sequence: TGTGCCAGCAGTCACCGGGGACTAGAGTTGGAGCAGTACTTC.

The rearrangement joins TRBV6-5 to TRBJ2-1; 7 bases are shared with TRBD2. J was trimmed by 5 bases and V by 0 bases; bases with no gene match: 4. Germline CDR1 is MNHEY and CDR2 is SVGAGI. This CDR3 spans 15 amino acids. CDR3 loop: CASSYSVAGDNEQFF. For the CDR3, the DNA is TGTGCCAGCAGTTACTCGGTAGCGGGCGACAATGAGCAGTTCTTC.

The genes are TRBV5-1 and TRBJ1-2; D possibly corresponds to TRBD1 (6 bases). In germline, CDR1 is SGHRS, CDR2 YFSETQ. V was trimmed by 0 bases and J by 2 bases, leaving 14 bases between them. This CDR3 contains 16 residues. CDR3 amino acids: CASSLAILQGNYGYTF. DNA for the CDR3: TGCGCCAGCAGCTTGGCCATTTTGCAGGGGAACTATGGCTACACCTTC.

The chain links TRBV7-9 to TRBJ2-7; D not certain. V was trimmed by 2 bases and J by 2 bases, leaving 7 bases between them. CDR1 and CDR2 (germline): SEHNR, FQNEAQ (reference sequence). The CDR3 has 13 amino acids. CDR3 coding DNA: TGTGCCAGCAGCTTATCACAGCCCTACGAGCAGTACTTC. Encoded protein: CASSLSQPYEQYF.

V is TRBV19 and J is TRBJ2-1; 8 bases are shared with TRBD2. This CDR3 is 16 amino acids long. The germline gives CDR1 LNHDA, CDR2 SQIVND (reference sequence). The V and J ends lost 5 bases and 2 bases, in that order; junction bases with no gene match: 8. CDR3 loop: CASSVEIAGTYNEQFF. The CDR3 DNA follows: TGTGCCAGTAGTGTTGAGATAGCGGGGACCTACAATGAGCAGTTCTTC.

This chain links TRBV5-1 with TRBJ2-7; 8 bases align to TRBD2. V shed 1 base and J 7 bases; nucleotides not matched to a gene: 10. This CDR3 spans 15 amino acids. Germline-derived CDR1 and CDR2 are SGHRS and YFSETQ. CDR3 residues: CASSLRAGAQGEQYF. The DNA of the CDR3 is TGCGCCAGCAGCTTGAGAGCGGGGGCACAGGGAGAGCAGTACTTC.

This clone turned up a few times. This chain joins TRBV5-1 and TRBJ2-5, with 9 positions matching TRBD1. CDR3 length equals 14 residues. Germline CDR1 is SGHRS and CDR2 is YFSETQ. V was pared by 5 bases and J by 5 bases, with 7 bases of the junction left unmatched. The CDR3 region is CASSFTGGSETQYF. The CDR3 coding sequence is TGCGCCAGCAGTTTTACAGGGGGCTCGGAGACCCAGTACTTC.

This chain uses TRBV30 with TRBJ2-7; TRBD2 matches 12 bases. The germline V gene encodes CDR1 GTSNPN and CDR2 SVGIG (reference sequence). Trimming at V came to 4 bases and at J to 2 bases, leaving 3 bases not matched to a gene. The CDR3 extends over 14 amino acids. The CDR3 is CAWTSGGGTYEQYF. Written as DNA, the CDR3 is TGTGCCTGGACTAGCGGGGGGGGAACCTACGAGCAGTACTTC.

The chain employs TRBV10-3 and TRBJ2-7; TRBD2 agrees at 10 bases. With 2 bases clipped from V and 3 bases from J, the junction kept 10 bases outside the gene matches. Germline V gives CDR1 ENHRY, CDR2 SYGVKD. CDR3 length equals 17 residues. CDR3 DNA sequence: TGTGCCATCAGTGAGACAAGCGGGAGGGCTGGGTTCTACGAGCAGTACTTC. Protein sequence: CAISETSGRAGFYEQYF.

The chain couples TRBV9 to TRBJ2-2; 11 positions match TRBD2. V trimming: 0 bases; J trimming: 5 bases; junction bases outside the gene matches: 3. Germline V gives CDR1 SGDLS, CDR2 YYNGEE. This CDR3 comprises 16 residues. In nucleotides, the CDR3 is TGTGCCAGCAGCGTAGCTAGCGGGAGGTTTACCGGGGAGCTGTTTTTT. This translates into CASSVASGRFTGELFF.

J is TRBJ2-1 and V is TRBV4-2, with D perhaps matching TRBD1 (5 bases). CDR1 is LGHNA and CDR2 is YNFKEQ in the germline V gene. Trimming left V 2 bases short and J 3 bases short, with 11 bases between. This CDR3 has 15 residues. The CDR3 coding sequence is TGTGCCAGCAGCCAAACAGGATTCGTCTACAATGAGCAGTTCTTC. Translation gives CASSQTGFVYNEQFF.